Presented here are 22 T cell receptor beta chains from one specimen sequenced in a study of CD8+ T cells in alopecia areata. RNA, once extracted, was reverse transcribed into cDNA for use as the sequencing template. Produced via immunoSEQ multiplex PCR; TCRdb's table is partial and in-frame only. The sample shows some 110,000 clones, about 61% of them seen only once. The sequenced material came from CD4+ T cells sorted from blood. These receptors came from a human donor in good health.

The V gene is TRBV5-4, the J gene TRBJ1-1; 8 bases fit TRBD1. V shed 4 bases and J 3 bases; nucleotides not matched to a gene: 11. This CDR3 has 16 residues. Germline V gene sequence: CDR1 SGHNT, CDR2 YYREEE (reference sequence). Written as DNA, the CDR3 is TGTGCCAGCAGCCCGGGACAGGCGAATCTTCACACTGAAGCTTTCTTT. Its protein product is CASSPGQANLHTEAFF.

The rearrangement links TRBV7-8 to TRBJ1-2; D gene ambiguous. Germline V gene lookup returns CDR1 SGHVS and CDR2 FQNEAQ. V lost 3 bases and J lost 4, with 9 bases in between. This CDR3 comprises 13 residues. Here the CDR3 DNA reads TGTGCCAGCAGCTTTGACGGATCCTATGGCTACACCTTC. Its translation: CASSFDGSYGYTF.

The chain carries TRBV5-1 and TRBJ2-3; D unclear. Germline CDR1 SGHRS, CDR2 YFSETQ. The CDR3 sequence is 13 residues long. V was trimmed by 0 bases and J by 5 bases, leaving 7 bases between them. The CDR3 bases are TGCGCCAGCAGCTTGGTTTGGGGAGATACGCAGTATTTT. It codes for CASSLVWGDTQYF.

The chain is built from TRBV5-6 and TRBJ1-2, with 7 nucleotides matching TRBD1. The J segment lost 4 bases and the V segment lost 2 bases, leaving 8 bases of the junction unmatched. The CDR3 is 15 amino acids. Germline V gives CDR1 SGHDT, CDR2 YYEEEE. The chain's CDR3 is CASSFDPGTAYGYTF. Written as DNA, the CDR3 is TGTGCCAGCAGCTTCGACCCCGGGACAGCCTATGGCTACACCTTC.

The genes are TRBV29-1 and TRBJ2-5, with D possibly called TRBD1 or TRBD2 (5 bases each). The CDR3 loop spans 15 amino acids. The germline gives CDR1 SQVTM, CDR2 ANQGSEA. Trimming removed 6 bases at V and 4 bases at J, with 21 bases between. The CDR3: CSVASRGGKRETQYF. CDR3 nucleotides: TGCAGCGTCGCCTCTCGGGGCGGTAAGCGAGAGACCCAGTACTTC.

The chain recombines TRBV29-1 with TRBJ2-1; 7 bases line up with TRBD1. With V trimmed by 6 bases and J by 12 bases, 14 bases remained unmatched. The CDR3 sequence is 13 residues long. Germline V lookup: CDR1 SQVTM, CDR2 ANQGSEA. CDR3 in DNA: TGCAGCGTCTCAGGGGGACCCGAGAGGGCGCAGTTCTTC. It is translated as CSVSGGPERAQFF.

This clone was counted once. The genes are TRBV30 and TRBJ1-1; D possibly corresponds to TRBD1 (5 bases). V was shortened by 1 base and J by 3 bases, with 21 bases between the two germline ends. The germline gives CDR1 GTSNPN, CDR2 SVGIG (reference sequence). This CDR3 contains 17 residues. CDR3: CAWSAQWQGRGDTEAFF. The CDR3 bases are TGTGCCTGGAGTGCCCAGTGGCAGGGACGCGGGGACACTGAAGCTTTCTTT. The variable domain in full, completed from reference TRBV30 and TRBJ1-1, reads SQTIHQWPATLVQPVGSPLSLECTVEGTSNPNLYWYRQAAGRGLQLLFYSVGIGQISSEVPQNLSASRPQDRQFILSSKKLLLSDSGFYLCAWSAQWQGRGDTEAFFGQGTRLTVV.

This clone appeared once. DNA of the CDR3: TGCAGCGTTTCAGGGGAAGGGTACACCATATATTTT. Amino acids: CSVSGEGYTIYF. This chain joins TRBV29-1 and TRBJ1-3; weak D call: TRBD1 (6 bases). The V end lost 5 bases, the J end lost 8 bases, and 13 bases lay between the germline ends. The CDR3 totals 12 residues. Germline V gene sequence: CDR1 SQVTM, CDR2 ANQGSEA.

The V and J genes are TRBV7-2 and TRBJ2-1; TRBD2 matches 11 bases. The V gene's germline CDR1 is SGHTA and CDR2 FQGNSA. This CDR3 has 15 residues. J gave up 7 bases and V 3 bases, and 5 bases lay outside the gene matches. The CDR3 sequence: CASSFSGGAGNEQFF. The CDR3, as DNA: TGTGCCAGCAGCTTTAGCGGGGGGGCCGGAAATGAGCAGTTCTTC. The full variable domain, in which reference TRBV7-2 and TRBJ2-1 provide the parts outside the CDR3, is GAGVSQSPSNKVTEKGKDVELRCDPISGHTALYWYRQSLGQGLEFLIYFQGNSAPDKSGLPSDRFSAERTGGSVSTLTIQRTQQEDSAVYLCASSFSGGAGNEQFFGPGTRLTVL.

This clone was counted a few times. V is TRBV2 and J is TRBJ1-2; a weak D match, TRBD1 (5 bases). The CDR3 covers 14 residues. From germline, CDR1 is SNHLY and CDR2 FYNNEI. The V end was cut by 3 bases, the J end by 7 bases, with 15 bases between. Here the CDR3 DNA reads TGTGCCAGCAGTGATAGCAGGCCGGGGGGTGGCTACACCTTC. Translating gives CASSDSRPGGGYTF.

This chain connects TRBV9 to TRBJ2-3, with 10 bases matching TRBD2. V lost 1 base, J lost 5 bases, and 1 base stayed unmatched. Germline V gene data show CDR1 as SGDLS and CDR2 as YYNGEE. The CDR3 sequence is 14 residues long. CDR3 DNA sequence: TGTGCCAGCAGCGTAAGCGGGGGGGTAGATACGCAGTATTTT. Residues: CASSVSGGVDTQYF.

CDR3 in DNA: TGTGCCAGCAGCTTAGCGACAGGAGGCTACACCTTC. Translating it yields CASSLATGGYTF. This rearrangement joins TRBV7-9 to TRBJ1-2, with D possibly being TRBD1 (6 bases). Deletions cut 0 bases from V and 8 bases from J, with 7 bases between. Germline V gene sequence: CDR1 SEHNR, CDR2 FQNEAQ (reference sequence). CDR3 size: 12 residues.

The chain carries TRBV11-2 and TRBJ1-2, with D possibly matching TRBD1 (6 bases). CDR1 and CDR2 from the germline V gene are SGHAT and FQNNGV. V was clipped by 5 bases and J by 6 bases, with 13 bases between them. The CDR3 is 13 residues long. The CDR3 here is CASSPGQNNGYTF. In nucleotides, the CDR3 is TGTGCCAGCAGCCCCGGACAGAACAATGGCTACACCTTC.

The V call is TRBV6-6, the J call TRBJ2-2; D possibly corresponds to TRBD2 (6 bases). There are 15 residues in the CDR3. V gave up 5 bases and J gave up 1 base, with 11 bases separating them. Germline assignment: CDR1 MNHNY and CDR2 SVGAGI (reference sequence). CDR3 region: CASSRGNQNTGELFF. The CDR3 DNA sequence: TGTGCCAGCAGTCGGGGGAATCAGAACACCGGGGAGCTGTTTTTT.

This clone has just a few counts. V and J are TRBV2 and TRBJ2-1; D not certain. CDR1 and CDR2 from the germline V gene are SNHLY and FYNNEI. The CDR3 length is 15 residues. Trimming left V 3 bases short and J 4 bases short, with 13 bases between. CDR3 in DNA: TGTGCCAGCAGTGACGCTGCGTCATCTTACAATGAGCAGTTCTTC. Its protein product is CASSDAASSYNEQFF. The full variable domain, in which reference TRBV2 and TRBJ2-1 provide the parts outside the CDR3, is EPEVTQTPSHQVTQMGQEVILRCVPISNHLYFYWYRQILGQKVEFLVSFYNNEISEKSEIFDDQFSVERPDGSNFTLKIRSTKLEDSAMYFCASSDAASSYNEQFFGPGTRLTVL.

The V call is TRBV30, the J call TRBJ2-7, with 10 positions matching TRBD1. This CDR3 is 14 amino acids long. V was clipped by 0 bases and J by 7 bases; unmatched bases: 6. Per germline, CDR1 GTSNPN and CDR2 SVGIG (reference sequence). The CDR3 DNA reads as TGTGCCTGGAGTGTTTTGGGACAGGGGAGTGAGCAGTACTTC. Its protein product is CAWSVLGQGSEQYF.

The chain employs TRBV5-5 and TRBJ2-5; 9 bases map to TRBD2. V trimming: 3 bases; J trimming: 3 bases; junction bases outside the gene matches: 6. The CDR3 sequence is 15 residues long. CDR1 and CDR2 (germline): SGHKS, YYEKEE (reference sequence). CDR3 sequence: CASSSLAGKKETQYF. The DNA of the CDR3 is TGTGCCAGCAGCTCTCTAGCGGGGAAAAAAGAGACCCAGTACTTC.

CDR3 nucleotides: TGTGCCAGCTCACCACGCACCCAAGAGACCCAGTACTTC. Protein sequence: CASSPRTQETQYF. The chain links TRBV4-2 to TRBJ2-5, with D hard to call. The V end was cut by 8 bases, the J end by 1 base, with 11 bases between. This CDR3 has 13 amino acids. Germline V gene sequence: CDR1 LGHNA, CDR2 YNFKEQ.

The chain uses TRBV5-4 and TRBJ2-7, with D maybe TRBD2 (5 bases). Per the germline V gene, CDR1 is SGHNT and CDR2 is YYREEE (reference sequence). This CDR3 region has 17 residues. V lost 4 bases, J lost 0 bases, and 20 bases lay in between. In nucleotides, the CDR3 is TGTGCCAGCAGCCCACATTCAGGACTGATAAGCTCCTACGAGCAGTACTTC. Translated, it gives CASSPHSGLISSYEQYF.

The chain carries TRBV27 and TRBJ2-7; 8 bases align to TRBD2. This CDR3 spans 15 amino acids. CDR1 is MNHEY, CDR2 SMNVEV, per germline (reference sequence). V gave up 3 bases and J gave up 2 bases; unmatched junction bases: 6. The CDR3 region has the DNA TGTGCCAGCAGTTTGATGCAGCGGGGGACCTACGAGCAGTACTTC. It translates to CASSLMQRGTYEQYF.

The V and J genes are TRBV29-1 and TRBJ2-1, with 8 bases fitting TRBD2. CDR3 length: 10 amino acids. Germline CDR1 reads SQVTM; CDR2 reads ANQGSEA. V lost 5 bases, J lost 12 bases, and 3 bases stayed unmatched. In nucleotides, the CDR3 is TGCAGCGTTCCGGGAGGGAGGCAGTTCTTC. This sequence encodes CSVPGGRQFF.

The genes are TRBV29-1 and TRBJ1-5; D remains ambiguous. Germline-derived CDR1 and CDR2 are SQVTM and ANQGSEA. The CDR3 has 12 residues. Deletions cut 5 bases from V and 4 bases from J, with 9 bases between. The CDR3 protein is CSVFGPNQPQHF. Here the CDR3 DNA reads TGCAGCGTTTTCGGGCCGAATCAGCCCCAGCATTTT. Variable domain in full (rest from reference TRBV29-1 and TRBJ1-5): SAVISQKPSRDICQRGTSLTIQCQVDSQVTMMFWYRQQPGQSLTLIATANQGSEATYESGFVIDKFPISRPNLTFSTLTVSNMSPEDSSIYLCSVFGPNQPQHFGDGTRLSIL.